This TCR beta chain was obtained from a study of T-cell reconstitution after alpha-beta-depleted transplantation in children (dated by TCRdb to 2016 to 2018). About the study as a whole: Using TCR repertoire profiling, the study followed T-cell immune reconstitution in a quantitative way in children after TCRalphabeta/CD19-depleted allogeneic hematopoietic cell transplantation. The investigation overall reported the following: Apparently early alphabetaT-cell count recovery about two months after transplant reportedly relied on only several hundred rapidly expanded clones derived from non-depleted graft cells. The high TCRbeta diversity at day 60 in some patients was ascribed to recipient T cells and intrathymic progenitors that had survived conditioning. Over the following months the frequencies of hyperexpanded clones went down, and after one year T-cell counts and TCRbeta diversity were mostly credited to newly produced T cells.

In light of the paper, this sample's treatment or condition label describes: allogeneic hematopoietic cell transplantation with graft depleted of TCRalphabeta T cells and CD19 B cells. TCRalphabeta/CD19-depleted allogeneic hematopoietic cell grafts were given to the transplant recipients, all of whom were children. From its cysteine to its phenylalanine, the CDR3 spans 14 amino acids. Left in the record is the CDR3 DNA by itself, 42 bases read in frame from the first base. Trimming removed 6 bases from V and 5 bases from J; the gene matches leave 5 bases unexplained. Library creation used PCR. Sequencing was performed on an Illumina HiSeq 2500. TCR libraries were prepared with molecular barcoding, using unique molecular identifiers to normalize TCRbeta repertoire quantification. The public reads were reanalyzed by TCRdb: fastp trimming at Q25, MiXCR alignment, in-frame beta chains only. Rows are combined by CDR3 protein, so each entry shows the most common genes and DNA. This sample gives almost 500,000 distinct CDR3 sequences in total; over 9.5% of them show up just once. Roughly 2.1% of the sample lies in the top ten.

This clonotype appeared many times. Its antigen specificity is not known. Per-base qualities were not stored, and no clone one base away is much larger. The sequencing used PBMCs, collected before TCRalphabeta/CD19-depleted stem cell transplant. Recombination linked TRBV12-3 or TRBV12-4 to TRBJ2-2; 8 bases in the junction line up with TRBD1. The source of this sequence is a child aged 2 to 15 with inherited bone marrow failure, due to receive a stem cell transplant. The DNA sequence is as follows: TGTGCCAGCAGAAACACAGGGGGAACCGGGGAGCTGTTTTTT. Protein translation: CASRNTGGTGELFF.